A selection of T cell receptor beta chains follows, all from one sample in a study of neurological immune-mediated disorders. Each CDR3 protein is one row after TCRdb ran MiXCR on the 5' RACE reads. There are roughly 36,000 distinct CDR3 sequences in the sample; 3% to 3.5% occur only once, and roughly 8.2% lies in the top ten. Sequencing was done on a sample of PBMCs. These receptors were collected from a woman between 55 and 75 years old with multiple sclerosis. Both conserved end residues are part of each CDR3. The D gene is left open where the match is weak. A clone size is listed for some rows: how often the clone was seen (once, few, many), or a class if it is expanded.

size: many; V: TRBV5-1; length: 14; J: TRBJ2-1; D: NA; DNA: TGCGCCAGCAGCTTGGGGGTCTCCTACAATGAGCAGTTCTTC; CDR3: CASSLGVSYNEQFF
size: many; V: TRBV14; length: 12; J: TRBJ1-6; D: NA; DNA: TGTGCCAGCAGGGGATATAATTCACCCCTCCACTTT; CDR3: CASRGYNSPLHF
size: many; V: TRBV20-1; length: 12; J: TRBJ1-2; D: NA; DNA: TGCAGTGCAAGCCCGGGGGCGATTGGCTACACCTTC; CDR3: CSASPGAIGYTF
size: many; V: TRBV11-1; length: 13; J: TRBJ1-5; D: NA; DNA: TGTGCCAGCAGCCCGGGCCTGAAAAGGCCCCAGCATTTT; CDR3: CASSPGLKRPQHF
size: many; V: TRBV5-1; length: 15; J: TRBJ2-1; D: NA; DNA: TGCGCCAGCAGCCCCCGGGGAGACTCCTACAATGAGCAGTTCTTC; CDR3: CASSPRGDSYNEQFF
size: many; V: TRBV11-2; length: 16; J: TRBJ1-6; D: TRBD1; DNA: TGTGCCAGCAGCTCCCCGTGGACAGGGAGGAATTCACCCCTCCACTTT; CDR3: CASSSPWTGRNSPLHF
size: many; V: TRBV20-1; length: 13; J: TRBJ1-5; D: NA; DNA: TGCAGTGCTAGACTAAGCGACAGTTCTGTCCAGCATTTT; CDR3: CSARLSDSSVQHF
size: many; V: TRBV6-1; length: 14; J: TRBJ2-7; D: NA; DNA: TGTGCCAGCAGAGCCGGGACGGTGATCTACGAGCAGTACTTC; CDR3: CASRAGTVIYEQYF
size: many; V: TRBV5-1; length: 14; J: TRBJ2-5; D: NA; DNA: TGCGCCAGCAGCTTCGGCGGGGCCCAAGAGACCCAGTACTTC; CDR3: CASSFGGAQETQYF
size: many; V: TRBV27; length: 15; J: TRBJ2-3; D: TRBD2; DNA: TGTGCCAGCAGTACTAGCGGGGGGGCACCAGATACGCAGTATTTT; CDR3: CASSTSGGAPDTQYF
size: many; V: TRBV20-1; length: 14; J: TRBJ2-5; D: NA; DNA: TGCAGTGCTAGGGAGGGGGCGCTTCGGGAGACCCAGTACTTC; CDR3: CSAREGALRETQYF
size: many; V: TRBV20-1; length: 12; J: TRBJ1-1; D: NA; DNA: TGCAGTGCTAGTAAGGGGAACACTGAAGCTTTCTTT; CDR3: CSASKGNTEAFF
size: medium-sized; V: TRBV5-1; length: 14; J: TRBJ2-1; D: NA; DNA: TGCGCCAGCAGCTTGGGACAGGCTTACAATGAGCAGTTCTTC; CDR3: CASSLGQAYNEQFF
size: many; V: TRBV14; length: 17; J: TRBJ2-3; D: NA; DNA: TGTGCCAGCAGCCATGGACAGCTTCGGGTTTCGCCAGATACGCAGTATTTT; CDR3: CASSHGQLRVSPDTQYF
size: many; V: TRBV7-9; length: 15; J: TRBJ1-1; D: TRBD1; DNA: TGTGCCAGCAGCGGACACGGGACAGGGAACACTGAAGCTTTCTTT; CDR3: CASSGHGTGNTEAFF
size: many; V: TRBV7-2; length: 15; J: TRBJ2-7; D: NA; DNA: TGTGCCAGCAGCTTCACGGGACTCCATACCTACGAGCAGTACTTC; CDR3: CASSFTGLHTYEQYF
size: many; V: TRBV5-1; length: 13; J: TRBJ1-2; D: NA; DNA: TGCGCCAGCAGCTTGACAACCGCGGGTGGCTACACCTTC; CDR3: CASSLTTAGGYTF
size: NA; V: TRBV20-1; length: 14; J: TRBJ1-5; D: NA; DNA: TGCAGTATAGCTCAGGCGGGGGGCAATCAGCCCCAGCATTTT; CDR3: CSIAQAGGNQPQHF
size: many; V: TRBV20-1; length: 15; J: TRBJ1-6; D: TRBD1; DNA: TGCAGTGCGCTAGGGGGACAGGGGAATAATTCACCCCTCCACTTT; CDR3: CSALGGQGNNSPLHF
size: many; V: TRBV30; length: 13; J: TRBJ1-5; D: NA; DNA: TGTGCCTGGAGTGAACAGGGTCAACAGCCCCAGCATTTT; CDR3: CAWSEQGQQPQHF
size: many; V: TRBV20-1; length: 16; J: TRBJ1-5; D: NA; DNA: TGCAGTGCTAGAGATCCAAAACAGGTGGGAGATCAGCCCCAGCATTTT; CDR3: CSARDPKQVGDQPQHF
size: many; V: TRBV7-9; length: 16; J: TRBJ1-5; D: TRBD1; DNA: TGTGCCAGCAGCGCAGCGGGACAGGACATAAATCAGCCCCAGCATTTT; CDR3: CASSAAGQDINQPQHF
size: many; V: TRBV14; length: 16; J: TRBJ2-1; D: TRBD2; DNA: TGTGCCAGCAGCCAGGATAGCGGGGGGCCCTACAATGAGCAGTTCTTC; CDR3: CASSQDSGGPYNEQFF
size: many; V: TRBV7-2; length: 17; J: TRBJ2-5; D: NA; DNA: TGTGCCAGCAGCCCGTTACCGGGACTTGAGCTACAAGAGACCCAGTACTTC; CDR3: CASSPLPGLELQETQYF
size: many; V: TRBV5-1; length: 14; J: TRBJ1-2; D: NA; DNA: TGCGCCAGCAGCTTGACAGCACTTAACTATGGCTACACCTTC; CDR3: CASSLTALNYGYTF
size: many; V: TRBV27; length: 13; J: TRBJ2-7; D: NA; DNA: TGTGCCAGCAGTTTTACGGCGACCTACGAGCAGTACTTC; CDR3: CASSFTATYEQYF
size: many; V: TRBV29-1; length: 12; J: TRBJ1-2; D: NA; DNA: TGCAGCGTTGGGGACTGGAACTATGGCTACACCTTC; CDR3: CSVGDWNYGYTF
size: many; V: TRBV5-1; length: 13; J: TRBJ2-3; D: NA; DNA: TGCGCCAGCAGCTTCCAAGGCACAGATACGCAGTATTTT; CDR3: CASSFQGTDTQYF
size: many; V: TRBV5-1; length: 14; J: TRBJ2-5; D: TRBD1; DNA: TGCGCCAGCAGCTCGCGACAGGGCCAAGAGACCCAGTACTTC; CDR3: CASSSRQGQETQYF
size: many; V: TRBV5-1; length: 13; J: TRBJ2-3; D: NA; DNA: TGCGCCAGCAAGAGGGCGAGCACAGATACGCAGTATTTT; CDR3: CASKRASTDTQYF
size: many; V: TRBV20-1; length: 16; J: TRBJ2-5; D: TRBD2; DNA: TGCAGTGCTAGAGATCCAAGCGGGGGCCCCTCAGAGACCCAGTACTTC; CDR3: CSARDPSGGPSETQYF
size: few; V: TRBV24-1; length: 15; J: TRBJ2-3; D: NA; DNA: TGTGCCACCATGGACGCGGGATCTTTTACAGATACGCAGTATTTT; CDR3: CATMDAGSFTDTQYF
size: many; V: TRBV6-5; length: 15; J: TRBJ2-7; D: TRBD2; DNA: TGTGCCAGCAGTCCTAGCGGGGGGATTACCTACGAGCAGTACTTC; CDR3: CASSPSGGITYEQYF
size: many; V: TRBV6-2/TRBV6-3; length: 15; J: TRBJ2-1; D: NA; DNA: TGTGCCAGCAGTTACCCGGAGAGGGTCTACAATGAGCAGTTCTTC; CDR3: CASSYPERVYNEQFF
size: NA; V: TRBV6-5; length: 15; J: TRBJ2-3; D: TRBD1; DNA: TGTGCCAGCAGTTACTTCGGACAGGTCACAGATACGCAGTATTTT; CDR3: CASSYFGQVTDTQYF
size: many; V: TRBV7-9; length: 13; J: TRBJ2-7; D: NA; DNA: TGTGCCAGCAGCTCGACAGTTTCCTACGAGCAGTACTTC; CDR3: CASSSTVSYEQYF
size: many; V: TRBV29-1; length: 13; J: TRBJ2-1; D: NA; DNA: TGCAGCGTTGAGTCAGGGACCTACAATGAGCAGTTCTTC; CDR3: CSVESGTYNEQFF
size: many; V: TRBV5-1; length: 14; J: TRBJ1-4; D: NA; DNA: TGCGCCAGCAGCCCGGACACCCATAATGAAAAACTGTTTTTT; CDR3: CASSPDTHNEKLFF
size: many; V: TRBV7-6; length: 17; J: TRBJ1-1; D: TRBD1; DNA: TGTGCCAGCAGCTATATTACAGGGGCAGGGGGGAACACTGAAGCTTTCTTT; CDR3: CASSYITGAGGNTEAFF
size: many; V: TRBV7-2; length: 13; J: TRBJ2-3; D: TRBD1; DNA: TGTGCCAGCAGTACGGACAGGGTGGATACGCAGTATTTT; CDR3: CASSTDRVDTQYF